The T cell receptor beta chain described here comes from a study of spatial heterogeneity in lung cancer. V shed 1 base and J 3 bases; nucleotides not matched to a gene: 9. CDR3 length: 17 amino acids. In germline, CDR1 is GTSNPN, CDR2 SVGIG (reference sequence). Time point here: sample taken at primary tumor resection. The authors sequenced whole RNA from tumor, nontumor lung or frozen PBMC without sorting. This clonotype appeared many times. On each TCR cDNA molecule, a unique molecular identifier was present. One entry per CDR3 protein results from TCRdb running MiXCR on the 5' RACE reads. The sample includes 20,000 to 25,000 distinct CDR3 sequences, about 4.5% seen only once; the top ten take over 30%.

This specimen consisted of PBMCs, obtained at surgery. The sequence was obtained from a male donor with early-stage non-small cell lung cancer. The chain has TRBV30 and TRBJ1-6; 7 bases line up with TRBD1. In DNA form, the CDR3 reads TGTGCCTGGAGTGCTACAGGGGCCGCTTTCTATAATTCACCCCTCCACTTT. This codes for CAWSATGAAFYNSPLHF.